Each of the 9 T cell receptor beta chains below was sequenced from the same sample in a study of cytomegalovirus exposure and HLA in healthy donors. In the PCR, 60 Vbeta and 13 Jbeta primers were used. Sequencing used immunoSEQ multiplex PCR; TCRdb keeps in-frame clones, though not all of them. This table has 180,000 or so clones, 77% appearing once. The sequencing input was PBMCs. The receptors stem from a woman aged 60-70 years in good health and CMV-seropositive.

The V and J genes are TRBV30 and TRBJ1-3, with 10 positions matching TRBD1. This CDR3 is 13 amino acids long. Germline V CDR1 and CDR2: GTSNPN, SVGIG (reference sequence). The CDR3, as DNA: TGTGCGACTGACAGGGGGCTTGGAAACACCATATATTTT. It codes for CATDRGLGNTIYF.

The V and J genes are TRBV6-1 and TRBJ1-2, with TRBD1 identical over 7 bases. Germline lookup yields CDR1 MNHNS and CDR2 SASEGT. V lost 6 bases to trimming and J lost 7 bases; unmatched junction nucleotides: 11. The CDR3 extends over 14 amino acids. The CDR3 sequence is CASRALKGAGGYTF. The CDR3 nucleotides read TGTGCCAGCAGGGCCCTTAAGGGGGCGGGTGGCTACACCTTC.

This clone showed up just a few times. CDR3 nucleotide sequence: TGTGCCAGCAGTATGGGCCAGCAATCAGATACGCAGTATTTT. This sequence encodes CASSMGQQSDTQYF. The chain links TRBV25-1 to TRBJ2-3; D call uncertain. Trimming left V 5 bases short and J 4 bases short, with 13 bases between. Germline V gene data show CDR1 as MGHDK and CDR2 as SYGVNS. The CDR3 loop spans 14 amino acids.

The chain couples TRBV5-1 to TRBJ2-1; 8 bases agree with TRBD1. Germline values: CDR1 SGHRS, CDR2 YFSETQ. Trimming cost V 3 bases and J 9 bases; bases outside gene matches: 14. The CDR3 totals 16 residues. The DNA of the CDR3 is TGCGCCAGCAGCTCACAGGGGGACGGTCCCAGGCGTGAGCAGTTCTTC. Protein: CASSSQGDGPRREQFF.

This chain links TRBV5-1 with TRBJ2-3; D is perhaps TRBD2 (5 bases). The CDR3 is 15 amino acids. V lost 4 bases to trimming and J lost 2 bases, with 14 bases between them. Germline lookup yields CDR1 SGHRS and CDR2 YFSETQ. DNA for the CDR3: TGCGCCAGCAGCAGCGGACGGGCCCCCACAGATACGCAGTATTTT. Protein: CASSSGRAPTDTQYF.

The chain uses TRBV2 and TRBJ2-2; TRBD2 is a possible D gene (5 bases). This CDR3 contains 12 residues. Trimming took off 6 bases at V and 3 bases at J, with 5 bases between the two ends. Germline V lookup: CDR1 SNHLY, CDR2 FYNNEI. CDR3 residues: CASSGDTGELFF. CDR3 DNA: TGTGCCAGCAGCGGGGACACCGGGGAGCTGTTTTTT.

The chain's CDR3 is CASSSAPGESYSGANVLTF. CDR3 DNA: TGCGCCAGCAGCTCAGCCCCAGGGGAGAGTTATTCTGGGGCCAACGTCCTGACTTTC. The chain carries TRBV5-1 and TRBJ2-6; tentative D call: TRBD1 (6 bases). Looked up from germline, CDR1 is SGHRS and CDR2 is YFSETQ. With 3 bases removed from V and 1 base from J, the gap between germline ends came to 20 bases. The CDR3 consists of 19 residues.

The chain uses TRBV5-1 and TRBJ1-2; 9 positions agree with TRBD1. V was pared by 2 bases and J by 3 bases, with 2 bases of the junction left unmatched. The CDR3 covers 14 residues. Per the germline V gene, CDR1 is SGHRS and CDR2 is YFSETQ. The DNA for the CDR3 is TGCGCCAGCAGCTTTACAGGGGGCGACTATGGCTACACCTTC. It codes for CASSFTGGDYGYTF.

V gene TRBV19 combines with J gene TRBJ2-1; 8 bases map to TRBD2. The CDR3 totals 16 residues. V lost 7 bases to trimming and J lost 9 bases; unmatched junction nucleotides: 17. Germline CDR1 is LNHDA and CDR2 is SQIVND (reference sequence). As DNA, the CDR3 is TGTGCCAGTACCCCTCCGACAGTGCTGGGACTAGGTGAGCAGTTCTTC. Translation gives CASTPPTVLGLGEQFF.